A single sample gave rise to the 10 T cell receptor beta chains below, sequenced in a study of T cells in Graves' hyperthyroidism and ophthalmopathy. The TCR beta CDR3 regions underwent amplification using RNA transcripts as the source. The TCR CDR3 was amplified in a first-round RT-PCR using the HTBI primer set. MiXCR, applied by TCRdb to the multiplex PCR reads, yields one record per CDR3 protein. This sample has over 500,000 distinct CDR3 sequences, with 40% to 50% found just once. Sequences were obtained from peripheral blood or thyroid tissue (not recorded which). These receptors were taken from an adult woman with Graves' disease, either hyperthyroidism or ophthalmopathy (not recorded which).

In its sample, this clonotype was seen many times. This rearrangement joins TRBV7-8 to TRBJ2-7; D is undetermined. Germline V gene lookup returns CDR1 SGHVS and CDR2 FQNEAQ. V shed 2 bases and J shed 9 bases, with 14 bases lying between them. The CDR3 consists of 13 residues. DNA of the CDR3: TGTGCCAGCAGCTTAAGGCTCAACCACGGGCAGTACTTC. Protein sequence: CASSLRLNHGQYF.

This clonotype appeared many times. The chain joins TRBV7-9 to TRBJ1-5; TRBD1 is a possible D gene (5 bases). The CDR3 is made up of 15 amino acids. Looked up from germline, CDR1 is SEHNR and CDR2 is FQNEAQ (reference sequence). V shed 0 bases and J shed 2 bases, with 8 bases lying between them. The CDR3 nucleotides are TGTGCCAGCAGCTTAGCGGGCAGGGGCAATCAGCCCCAGCATTTT. Translation: CASSLAGRGNQPQHF.

The CDR3 spells CASSGGGVEKLFF. In DNA form, the CDR3 reads TGTGCCAGCAGCGGGGGGGGGGTAGAAAAACTGTTTTTT. The chain recombines TRBV7-2 with TRBJ1-4, with D perhaps matching TRBD1 (5 bases). V gave up 5 bases and J gave up 8 bases, with 12 bases separating them. This CDR3 has 13 amino acids. Looked up from germline, CDR1 is SGHTA and CDR2 is FQGNSA.

The chain uses TRBV29-1 and TRBJ2-7; 7 bases agree with TRBD2. The CDR3 sequence is 16 residues long. Looked up from germline, CDR1 is SQVTM and CDR2 is ANQGSEA. As DNA, the CDR3 is TGCAGGTTGTGGGTATCGGGGGAGCGGGAAGCCTACGAGCAGTACTTC. Translation: CRLWVSGEREAYEQYF.

The table lists this clonotype with a count of one. The chain combines TRBV4-3 with TRBJ2-6, with D uncertain. Germline V CDR1 and CDR2: LGHNA, YSLEER. The CDR3 consists of 15 residues. V was pared by 4 bases and J by 0 bases, with 7 bases between. This CDR3 reads CASSRELSGANVLTF. The CDR3 DNA reads TGCGCCAGCAGCCGTGAACTCTCTGGGGCCAACGTCCTGACTTTC.

This clonotype was seen at least ten times. The chain has TRBV29-1 and TRBJ2-6; D not certain. From germline, CDR1 is SQVTM and CDR2 ANQGSEA. The CDR3 spans 14 residues. V lost 4 bases, J lost 1 base, and 8 bases lay in between. The CDR3 sequence: CSVVWGSGANVLTF. In DNA form, the CDR3 reads TGCAGCGTTGTTTGGGGATCTGGGGCCAACGTCCTGACTTTC.

This clonotype was seen repeatedly, ten times or more. The chain carries TRBV6-2 or TRBV6-3 and TRBJ1-5; no firm D call. The ends were cut back, 4 bases at V and 0 bases at J, with 13 bases in the middle. CDR1 is MNHEY and CDR2 is SVGEGT in the germline V gene. CDR3 length: 16 amino acids. The CDR3, as DNA: TGTGCCAGCAGTTTTGGGTCTTGGACTAGCAATCAGCCCCAGCATTTT. The encoded protein is CASSFGSWTSNQPQHF.

The J gene is TRBJ1-4, the V gene TRBV20-1, with D hard to call. The CDR3 runs to 12 residues. Trimming took 5 bases from V and 0 from J, leaving 4 bases between them. Looked up from germline, CDR1 is DFQATT and CDR2 is SNEGSKA (reference sequence). Here the CDR3 DNA reads TGCAGTGCTGCCCCAACTAATGAAAAACTGTTTTTT. It yields the protein CSAAPTNEKLFF.

This clonotype was counted ten times or more. The J gene is TRBJ2-7, the V gene TRBV9, with 10 bases aligning to TRBD1. V lost 3 bases and J lost 9; bases outside the gene matches: 12. Germline values: CDR1 SGDLS, CDR2 YYNGEE. CDR3 length: 15 amino acids. The CDR3 sequence: CASSAGGTGALVQYF. CDR3 bases: TGTGCCAGCAGCGCAGGGGGGACAGGGGCGTTGGTGCAGTACTTC.

The chain combines TRBV5-4 with TRBJ2-7; possibly TRBD2 for D (8 bases). Germline V gene sequence: CDR1 SGHNT, CDR2 YYREEE (reference sequence). The CDR3 covers 19 residues. V was pared by 0 bases and J by 1 base, with 23 bases between. CDR3 protein: CASSLVLAVARQGSYEQYF. The CDR3 DNA follows: TGTGCCAGCAGCTTGGTACTAGCGGTGGCCCGACAGGGATCCTACGAGCAGTACTTC.